The 15 T cell receptor beta chains listed next were all sequenced from one sample in a study of CD8+ T cells in alopecia areata (dated by TCRdb to the late 2010s). The time point label on this specimen signifies: baseline before oral tofacitinib. Preparation of the library involved the immunoSEQ multiplex PCR assay. RNA was extracted from all samples and reverse transcribed into cDNA, which served as template for TCR sequencing. TCRdb took this table from immuneACCESS and kept in-frame rearrangements with V and J called. Such tables lack part of the clones; where checked against another copy, unresolved V genes explain under half of the gap, and the rest is unexplained. The sample has about 190,000 clones on record, approximately 56% of them singletons. Over 12% of the sample is in the top ten clones. The sample in question was CD4+ T cells sorted from blood, obtained at week 0. The receptors shown here come from a human donor with alopecia areata.

This clone was counted many times. The genes are TRBV27 and TRBJ1-6; TRBD1 matches 7 bases. The CDR3 sequence is 12 residues long. Germline trimming cut 6 bases from V and 12 bases from J; bases unmatched to any gene: 5. Per germline, CDR1 MNHEY and CDR2 SMNVEV (reference sequence). This CDR3 reads CASSLNRGPLHF. In DNA form, the CDR3 reads TGTGCCAGCAGCTTGAACAGGGGACCCCTCCACTTT.

This chain links TRBV6-1 with TRBJ2-7; 12 bases are a match to TRBD2. The V gene's germline CDR1 is MNHNS and CDR2 SASEGT. CDR3 length: 15 amino acids. Losses at the gene ends were 4 bases for V and 7 bases for J; bases not matched to a gene: 8. CDR3 sequence (DNA): TGTGCCAGCAGTGCCTGGACTAGCGGGGAGAGGGAGCAGTACTTC. Translation: CASSAWTSGEREQYF.

This clone turned up a few times. This chain connects TRBV10-3 to TRBJ2-3; 7 nucleotides align to TRBD1. With V trimmed by 3 bases and J by 5 bases, 2 bases remained unmatched. Germline V gene sequence: CDR1 ENHRY, CDR2 SYGVKD. The CDR3 loop spans 13 amino acids. As DNA, the CDR3 is TGTGCCATCAGTGAAGGGGGCCAAGATACGCAGTATTTT. This gives the protein CAISEGGQDTQYF.

The chain is built from TRBV6-5 and TRBJ2-7, with TRBD2 as a possible D gene (6 bases). Germline V gene lookup returns CDR1 MNHEY and CDR2 SVGAGI. Trimming removed 8 bases from V and 2 bases from J, with 16 bases in between. The length of the CDR3 is 14 residues. The CDR3 region is CASRLSGETYEQYF. The CDR3 coding sequence is TGTGCCAGCCGGCTGTCGGGGGAGACCTACGAGCAGTACTTC.

This chain links TRBV5-1 with TRBJ2-1; TRBD2 agrees at 10 bases. The V and J ends lost 4 bases and 4 bases, in that order; junction bases with no gene match: 2. This CDR3 is 14 amino acids long. Germline values: CDR1 SGHRS, CDR2 YFSETQ. The chain's CDR3 is CASSQAGGYNEQFF. CDR3 DNA: TGCGCCAGCAGCCAAGCGGGGGGGTACAATGAGCAGTTCTTC.

V usage is TRBV30 and J usage is TRBJ1-2; no clear D gene. Germline loops: CDR1 GTSNPN, CDR2 SVGIG (reference sequence). CDR3 length: 14 residues. Between the trimmed V and J ends, which lost 8 bases and 4 bases, there was a span of 20 bases. CDR3 residues: CARRRKKPGYGYTF. The CDR3 nucleotides read TGTGCCCGACGGCGTAAAAAACCCGGCTATGGCTACACCTTC.

With respect to this clone: The sample has other DNA sequences that encode this CDR3 too. The chain uses TRBV9 and TRBJ1-1; D not resolved. Germline V gene sequence: CDR1 SGDLS, CDR2 YYNGEE. The CDR3 loop spans 13 amino acids. Trimming took off 4 bases at V and 2 bases at J, with 9 bases between the two ends. The CDR3 sequence: CASSPQDNTEAFF. CDR3 nucleotides: TGTGCCAGCAGCCCCCAAGATAACACTGAAGCTTTCTTT.

There are a few counts of this clone. V usage is TRBV18 and J usage is TRBJ1-3; D ambiguous. Germline V CDR1 and CDR2: KGHSH, LQKENI. V was shortened by 6 bases and J by 0 bases, with 12 bases between the two germline ends. The CDR3 loop spans 15 amino acids. CDR3 region: CASSVTLSSGNTIYF. The CDR3 nucleotides read TGTGCCAGCTCCGTTACCCTGAGCTCTGGAAACACCATATATTTT.

The V call is TRBV30, the J call TRBJ1-2; 7 nucleotides align to TRBD1. This CDR3 contains 15 residues. Germline assignment: CDR1 GTSNPN and CDR2 SVGIG (reference sequence). Unmatched junction bases numbered 9, after V lost 3 bases and J lost 2 bases. CDR3 nucleotides: TGTGCCTGGAGAACACAGGGGAATTTGAACTATGGCTACACCTTC. It is translated as CAWRTQGNLNYGYTF.

This sequence joins TRBV11-2 and TRBJ1-1; 11 bases are a match to TRBD1. There are 13 residues in the CDR3. J lost 10 bases, V lost 5 bases, and 6 bases had no gene match. CDR1 and CDR2 (germline): SGHAT, FQNNGV. Written as DNA, the CDR3 is TGTGCCAGCAGCCAATGGACAGGGGGCACAGCTTTCTTT. This codes for CASSQWTGGTAFF.

This clone occurred once. The chain recombines TRBV9 with TRBJ2-5, with 8 bases fitting TRBD2. V gave up 3 bases and J gave up 2 bases; unmatched junction bases: 3. Germline assignment: CDR1 SGDLS and CDR2 YYNGEE. This CDR3 spans 14 amino acids. Here the CDR3 reads CASSARGDQETQYF. The CDR3 region has the DNA TGTGCCAGCAGCGCGCGGGGGGATCAAGAGACCCAGTACTTC.

V usage is TRBV9 and J usage is TRBJ2-1, with TRBD2 matching 9 bases. V shed 0 bases and J 10 bases; nucleotides not matched to a gene: 8. CDR1 is SGDLS and CDR2 is YYNGEE in the germline V gene. CDR3 size: 15 residues. The CDR3: CASSVGGTSLGEQFF. The CDR3 region has the DNA TGTGCCAGCAGCGTAGGCGGGACTAGCCTCGGGGAGCAGTTCTTC.

Notes on this clone: The sample holds other DNA sequences that translate to the same CDR3. V gene TRBV4-2 combines with J gene TRBJ2-7; 9 nucleotides line up with TRBD1. V lost 1 base to trimming and J lost 7 bases; unmatched junction nucleotides: 5. The V gene's germline CDR1 is LGHNA and CDR2 YNFKEQ. The CDR3 has 14 amino acids. The CDR3 here is CASSQGDRVREQYF. CDR3 nucleotide sequence: TGTGCCAGCAGCCAAGGGGACAGGGTTCGGGAGCAGTACTTC.

The genes are TRBV30 and TRBJ1-3; no definite D call. The ends were cut back, 0 bases at V and 0 bases at J, with 9 bases in the middle. The germline CDR1 and CDR2 sequences are GTSNPN and SVGIG (reference sequence). This CDR3 has 15 residues. The CDR3 sequence is CAWSVLLGSGNTIYF. CDR3 nucleotide sequence: TGTGCCTGGAGTGTACTCTTGGGCTCTGGAAACACCATATATTTT. Complete variable domain (other parts from reference TRBV30 and TRBJ1-3): SQTIHQWPATLVQPVGSPLSLECTVEGTSNPNLYWYRQAAGRGLQLLFYSVGIGQISSEVPQNLSASRPQDRQFILSSKKLLLSDSGFYLCAWSVLLGSGNTIYFGEGSWLTVV.

V gene TRBV25-1 combines with J gene TRBJ2-3, with 9 bases identical to TRBD2. CDR3 length: 15 amino acids. V was pared by 3 bases and J by 2 bases, with 3 bases of the junction left unmatched. Germline V lookup: CDR1 MGHDK, CDR2 SYGVNS. The CDR3 loop is CASSDSGGITDTQYF. DNA for the CDR3: TGTGCCAGCAGTGACAGCGGGGGGATCACAGATACGCAGTATTTT.